A selection of T cell receptor beta chains follows, all from one sample in a study of T-cell memory formation after mild COVID-19. TCRdb ran MiXCR on the 5' RACE reads and lists one entry per CDR3 protein. Among approximately 350,000 distinct CDR3 sequences listed, 14% were seen once. The material sequenced was PBMCs or a T cell subset sorted from them (not recorded which). These receptors were collected from a man aged 18 to 29 who had mild COVID-19 (a few samples of this study predate the infection). Cell type and time point are not known. The CDR3 runs from the conserved cysteine through the conserved F or W. The order of the fields is V gene, J gene, clone size, D gene, CDR3 DNA, CDR3 protein. D genes are given only for firm matches. Size is omitted from some rows. Given values are once, few, many or a class for expanded clones.

>TRBV5-1|TRBJ2-3|many|TRBD1
TGCGCCAGCAGCTTGGGGGACAGTACGGATACGCAGTATTTT
CASSLGDSTDTQYF
>TRBV11-2|TRBJ2-5|few|.
TGTGCCAGCAGCCACAGGACACTGGCGGAGACCCAGTACTTC
CASSHRTLAETQYF
>TRBV7-2|TRBJ1-1|.|TRBD1
TGTGCCAGCAGCCCAGGGACAGGGGGCTTTACTGAAGCTTTCTTT
CASSPGTGGFTEAFF
>TRBV5-1|TRBJ1-1|many|TRBD1
TGCGCCAGCAGCTTGGGACAGGGTGGTGAAGCTTTCTTT
CASSLGQGGEAFF
>TRBV13|TRBJ1-5|.|.
TGTGCCAGCAGCTTAGGGGTCCTCTCCTCCGGCCGGCCCCAGCATTTT
CASSLGVLSSGRPQHF
>TRBV27|TRBJ1-5|.|TRBD1
TGTGCCAGCAGTCAGGGGGGTTCAGGTAGCAATCAGCCCCAGCATTTT
CASSQGGSGSNQPQHF
>TRBV14|TRBJ1-2|.|TRBD1
TGTGCCAGCAGCCGCCTGGGGGACAGGGGCTCTTCCTATGGCTACACCTTC
CASSRLGDRGSSYGYTF
>TRBV6-1|TRBJ2-3|many|.
TGTGCCAGCAGTGACGGGCAGGCCCACACAGATACGCAGTATTTT
CASSDGQAHTDTQYF
>TRBV15|TRBJ2-4|few|TRBD2
TGTGCCACCAGCAGAGACGGGGGGGTCACTCGGATTCAGTACTTC
CATSRDGGVTRIQYF
>TRBV5-1|TRBJ1-5|many|.
TGCGCCAGCAGCCTGGGGGAGAATCAGCCCCAGCATTTT
CASSLGENQPQHF
>TRBV20-1|TRBJ2-3|many|TRBD2
TGCAGTGCTAGAGGCACTAGCGCCACAGATACGCAGTATTTT
CSARGTSATDTQYF
>TRBV6-5|TRBJ1-6|many|TRBD1
TGTGCCGTAACGGACAGGGATAATTCACCCCTCCACTTT
CAVTDRDNSPLHF
>TRBV5-1|TRBJ2-1|many|TRBD2
TGTGCCAGCAGTCTTAGCGGGGGCTCCTACAATGAGCAGTTCTTC
CASSLSGGSYNEQFF
>TRBV6-5|TRBJ2-1|once|TRBD2
TGTGCCAGCAGCTCCTCCTGGACTAGCGGAAATGAGCAGTTCTTC
CASSSSWTSGNEQFF
>TRBV5-1|TRBJ2-5|few|TRBD2
TGCGCCAGCAGCTTTCTAGCGGGGCTGGGAGAGACCCAGTACTTC
CASSFLAGLGETQYF
>TRBV7-9|TRBJ2-1|.|.
TGTGCCAGCAGCCTAATGGCCCCCGGGGCTGAGCAGTTCTTC
CASSLMAPGAEQFF
>TRBV19|TRBJ2-1|few|TRBD2
TGTGCCAGTAGCGGAGCGGGGGGCTACTCCTACAATGAGCAGTTCTTC
CASSGAGGYSYNEQFF
>TRBV7-2|TRBJ1-1|few|.
TGTGCCAGCAGCTTCGGGGGAGTCACTGAAGCTTTCTTT
CASSFGGVTEAFF
>TRBV4-3|TRBJ2-2|few|.
TGCGCCAGCAGCTTTGGCGGAGCGGGGAACACCGGGGAGCTGTTTTTT
CASSFGGAGNTGELFF
>TRBV25-1|TRBJ2-7|.|.
TGTGCCAGCAAGCAGGGTTTAACCTACGAGCAGTACTTC
CASKQGLTYEQYF
>TRBV25-1|TRBJ2-2|.|.
TGTGCCAGCCTCCCGTCCCGTGGCACCGGGGAGCTGTTTTTT
CASLPSRGTGELFF
>TRBV30|TRBJ1-1|.|.
TGTGCCTGGAGTGTAGCGGTGGAAGCTTTCTTT
CAWSVAVEAFF
>TRBV7-2|TRBJ1-3|many|.
TGTGCCAGCAGCTTTGGAAACACCATATATTTT
CASSFGNTIYF
>TRBV7-9|TRBJ2-6|once|TRBD2
TGTGCCAGCAGGTCTGGACTAGCGGGGGGCTCTGGGGCCAACGTCCTGACTTTC
CASRSGLAGGSGANVLTF
>TRBV7-6|TRBJ2-6|.|TRBD1
TGTGCCAGCAGCCCGTCATTCGGAACAGGGGGCGCTGGGGCCAACGTCCTGACTTTC
CASSPSFGTGGAGANVLTF
>TRBV3-2|TRBJ1-2|few|.
TGTGCCAGCAGGCTAAACAGGGCCCGAAACTATGGCTACACCTTC
CASRLNRARNYGYTF
>TRBV6-5|TRBJ2-1|.|.
TGTGCCAGCAGTTACTCGAGTGGGGGTTGGGAGCAGTTCTTC
CASSYSSGGWEQFF
>TRBV2|TRBJ1-6|few|TRBD1
TGTGCCAGCGGGACAGGCGCACCCCTCCACTTT
CASGTGAPLHF
>TRBV20-1|TRBJ2-7|.|TRBD2
TGCAGTGCTAGACAATCTAGCGGTGTCTCCTACGAGCAGTACTTC
CSARQSSGVSYEQYF